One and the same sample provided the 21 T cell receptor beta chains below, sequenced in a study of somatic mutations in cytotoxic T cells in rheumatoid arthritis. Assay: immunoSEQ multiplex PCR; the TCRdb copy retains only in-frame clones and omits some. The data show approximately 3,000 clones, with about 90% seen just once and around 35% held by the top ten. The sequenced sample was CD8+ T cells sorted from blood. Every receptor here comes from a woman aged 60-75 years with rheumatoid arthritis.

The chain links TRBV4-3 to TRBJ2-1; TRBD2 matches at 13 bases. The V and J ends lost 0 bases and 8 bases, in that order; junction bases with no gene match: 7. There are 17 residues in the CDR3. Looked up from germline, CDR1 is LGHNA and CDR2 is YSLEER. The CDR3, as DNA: TGCGCCAGCAGCCAAGATCGGACTAGCGGGGGCCAATATGAGCAGTTCTTC. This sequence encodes CASSQDRTSGGQYEQFF.

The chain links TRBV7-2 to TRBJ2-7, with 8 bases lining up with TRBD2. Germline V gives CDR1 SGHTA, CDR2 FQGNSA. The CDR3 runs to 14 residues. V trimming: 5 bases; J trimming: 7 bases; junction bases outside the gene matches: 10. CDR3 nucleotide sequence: TGTGCCAGCAGCCAAACTGCGGGAGGCGCAGAGCAGTACTTC. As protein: CASSQTAGGAEQYF.

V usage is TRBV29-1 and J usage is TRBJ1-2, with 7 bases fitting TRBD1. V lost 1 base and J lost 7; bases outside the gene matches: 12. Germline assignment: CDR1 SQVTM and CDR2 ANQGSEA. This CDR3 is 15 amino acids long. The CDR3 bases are TGCAGCGTTGAAGGTCGAGGGGGCCCTCCGCTTGGCTACACCTTC. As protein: CSVEGRGGPPLGYTF.

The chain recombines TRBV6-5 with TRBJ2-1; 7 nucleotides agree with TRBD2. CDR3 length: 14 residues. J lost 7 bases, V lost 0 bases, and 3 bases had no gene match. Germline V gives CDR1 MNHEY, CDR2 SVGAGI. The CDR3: CASSYSASGNEQFF. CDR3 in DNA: TGTGCCAGCAGTTACTCGGCTAGCGGAAATGAGCAGTTCTTC.

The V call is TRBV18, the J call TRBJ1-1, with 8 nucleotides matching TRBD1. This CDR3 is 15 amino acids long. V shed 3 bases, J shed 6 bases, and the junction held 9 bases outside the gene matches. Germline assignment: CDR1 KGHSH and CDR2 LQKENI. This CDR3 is CASSPARTGSPEAFF. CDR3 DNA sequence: TGTGCCAGCTCACCGGCCCGGACAGGGTCCCCTGAAGCTTTCTTT.

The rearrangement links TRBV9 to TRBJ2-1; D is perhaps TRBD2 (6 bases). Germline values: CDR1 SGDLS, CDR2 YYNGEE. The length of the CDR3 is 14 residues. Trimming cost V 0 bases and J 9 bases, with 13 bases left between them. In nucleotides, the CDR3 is TGTGCCAGCAGCGTAGGCGGGGCATGGGCTGAGCAGTTCTTC. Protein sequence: CASSVGGAWAEQFF.

CDR3 nucleotides: TGCAGCGTTGAAGTGGTGACTAGCGACCCGACAGATACGCAGTATTTT. Amino acid sequence: CSVEVVTSDPTDTQYF. The chain has TRBV29-1 and TRBJ2-3, with TRBD2 matching 8 bases. Germline-derived CDR1 and CDR2 are SQVTM and ANQGSEA. Trimming removed 1 base from V and 3 bases from J; junction bases left unmatched: 9. The CDR3 loop spans 16 amino acids.

CDR3 sequence reads: CASSQDRQGAHHNYGYTF. Written as DNA, the CDR3 is TGCGCCAGCAGCCAAGATCGCCAGGGGGCTCATCATAACTATGGCTACACCTTC. The chain joins TRBV4-3 to TRBJ1-2; 8 nucleotides agree with TRBD1. Trimming removed 0 bases from V and 1 base from J; junction bases left unmatched: 10. CDR1 is LGHNA and CDR2 is YSLEER in the germline V gene. This CDR3 has 18 residues.

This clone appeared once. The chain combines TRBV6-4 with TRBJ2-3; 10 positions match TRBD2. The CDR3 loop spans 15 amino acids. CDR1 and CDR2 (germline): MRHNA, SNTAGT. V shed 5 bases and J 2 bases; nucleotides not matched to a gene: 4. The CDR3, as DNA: TGTGCCAGCAGTCCCGGGACTAGCGACACAGATACGCAGTATTTT. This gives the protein CASSPGTSDTDTQYF.

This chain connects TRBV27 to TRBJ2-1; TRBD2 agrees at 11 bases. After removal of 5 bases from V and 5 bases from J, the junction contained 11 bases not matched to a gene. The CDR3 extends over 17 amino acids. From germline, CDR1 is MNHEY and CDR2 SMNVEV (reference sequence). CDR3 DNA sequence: TGTGCCAGCAGTCTCATAGGTAGCGGGAGGGCCCACAATGAGCAGTTCTTC. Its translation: CASSLIGSGRAHNEQFF.

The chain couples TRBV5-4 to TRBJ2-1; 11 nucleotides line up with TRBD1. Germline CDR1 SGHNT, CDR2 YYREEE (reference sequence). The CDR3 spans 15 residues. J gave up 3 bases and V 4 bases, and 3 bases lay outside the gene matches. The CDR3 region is CASSLGTGGYNEQFF. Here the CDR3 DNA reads TGTGCCAGCAGCCTTGGGACAGGGGGCTACAATGAGCAGTTCTTC.

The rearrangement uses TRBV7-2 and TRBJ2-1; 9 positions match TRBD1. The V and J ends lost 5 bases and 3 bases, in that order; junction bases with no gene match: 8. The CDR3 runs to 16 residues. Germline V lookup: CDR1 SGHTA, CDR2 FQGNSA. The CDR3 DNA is TGTGCCAGCAGCGGACGGACAGGGGAATACTACAATGAGCAGTTCTTC. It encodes CASSGRTGEYYNEQFF.

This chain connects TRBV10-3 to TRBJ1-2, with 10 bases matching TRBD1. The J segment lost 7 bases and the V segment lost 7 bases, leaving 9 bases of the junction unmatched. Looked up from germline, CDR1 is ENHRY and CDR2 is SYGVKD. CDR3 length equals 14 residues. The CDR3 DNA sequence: TGTGCCATCAACAATGCCGGGACAGGGGTTGGCTACACCTTC. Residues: CAINNAGTGVGYTF.

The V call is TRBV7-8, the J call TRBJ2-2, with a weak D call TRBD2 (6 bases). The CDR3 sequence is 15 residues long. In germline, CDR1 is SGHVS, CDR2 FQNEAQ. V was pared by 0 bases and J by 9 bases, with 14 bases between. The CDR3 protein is CASSLAGGVPRELFF. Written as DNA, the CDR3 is TGTGCCAGCAGCTTAGCGGGAGGCGTTCCCCGGGAGCTGTTTTTT.

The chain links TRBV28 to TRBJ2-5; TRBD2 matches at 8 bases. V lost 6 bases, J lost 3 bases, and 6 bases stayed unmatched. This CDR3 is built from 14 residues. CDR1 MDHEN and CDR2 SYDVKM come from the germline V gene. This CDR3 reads CASSTREGEETQYF. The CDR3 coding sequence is TGTGCCAGCAGCACCCGGGAGGGTGAAGAGACCCAGTACTTC.

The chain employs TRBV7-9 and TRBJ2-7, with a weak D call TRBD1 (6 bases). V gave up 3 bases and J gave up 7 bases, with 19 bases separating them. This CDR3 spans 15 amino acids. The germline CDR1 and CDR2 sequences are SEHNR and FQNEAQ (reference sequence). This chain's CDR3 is CASSLYGQGRGEQYF. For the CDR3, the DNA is TGTGCCAGCAGCTTGTATGGGCAGGGGAGAGGAGAGCAGTACTTC.

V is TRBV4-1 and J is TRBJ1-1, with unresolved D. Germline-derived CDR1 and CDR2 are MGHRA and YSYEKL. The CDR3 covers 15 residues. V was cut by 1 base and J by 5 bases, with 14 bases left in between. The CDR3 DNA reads TGCGCCAGCAGCCAAGGATGGAGGGAAGGGACTGAAGCTTTCTTT. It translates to CASSQGWREGTEAFF.

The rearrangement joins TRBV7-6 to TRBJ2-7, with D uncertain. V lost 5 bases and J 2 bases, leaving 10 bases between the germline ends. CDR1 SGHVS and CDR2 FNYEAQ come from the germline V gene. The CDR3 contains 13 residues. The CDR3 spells CASSGDSTYEQYF. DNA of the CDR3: TGTGCCAGCAGCGGAGATAGTACCTACGAGCAGTACTTC.

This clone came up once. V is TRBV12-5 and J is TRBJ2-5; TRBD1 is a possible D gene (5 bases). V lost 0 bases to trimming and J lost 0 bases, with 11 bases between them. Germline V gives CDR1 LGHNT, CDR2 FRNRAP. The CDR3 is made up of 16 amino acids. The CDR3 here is CASGLVPGAHQETQYF. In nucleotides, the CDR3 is TGTGCTAGTGGTTTGGTACCTGGGGCACACCAAGAGACCCAGTACTTC.

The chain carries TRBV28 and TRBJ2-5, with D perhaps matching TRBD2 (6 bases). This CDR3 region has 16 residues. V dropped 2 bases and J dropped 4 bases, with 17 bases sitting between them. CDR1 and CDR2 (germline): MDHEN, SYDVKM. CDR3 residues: CASSLRGLGGGETQYF. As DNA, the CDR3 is TGTGCCAGCAGTTTAAGGGGACTCGGGGGAGGAGAGACCCAGTACTTC. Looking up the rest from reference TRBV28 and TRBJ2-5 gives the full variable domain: DVKVTQSSRYLVKRTGEKVFLECVQDMDHENMFWYRQDPGLGLRLIYFSYDVKMKEKGDIPEGYSVSREKKERFSLILESASTNQTSMYLCASSLRGLGGGETQYFGPGTRLLVL.

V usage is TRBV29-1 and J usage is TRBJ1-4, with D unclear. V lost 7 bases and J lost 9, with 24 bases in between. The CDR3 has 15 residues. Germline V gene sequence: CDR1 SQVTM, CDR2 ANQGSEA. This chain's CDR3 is CSAVSEHNSPKKLFF. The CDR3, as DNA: TGCAGCGCCGTCTCCGAACATAACAGCCCAAAAAAACTGTTTTTT.